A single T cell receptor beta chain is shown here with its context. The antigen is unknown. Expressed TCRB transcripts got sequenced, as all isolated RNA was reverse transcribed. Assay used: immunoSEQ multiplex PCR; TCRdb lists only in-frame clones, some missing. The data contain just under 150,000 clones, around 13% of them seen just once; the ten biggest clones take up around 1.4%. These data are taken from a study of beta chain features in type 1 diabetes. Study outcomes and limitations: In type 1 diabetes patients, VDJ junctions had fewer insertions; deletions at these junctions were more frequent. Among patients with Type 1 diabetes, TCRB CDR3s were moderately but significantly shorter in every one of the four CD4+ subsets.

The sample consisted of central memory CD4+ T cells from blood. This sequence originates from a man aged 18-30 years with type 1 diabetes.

CDR3 residues: CASSVSGGSTAKNIQYF. In DNA form, the CDR3 reads TGTGCCAGCAGTGTTAGTGGGGGAAGTACAGCCAAAAACATTCAGTACTTC. The rearrangement links TRBV6-1 to TRBJ2-4; D possibly matches TRBD1 or TRBD2 (5 bases each). CDR1 MNHNS and CDR2 SASEGT come from the germline V gene. This CDR3 comprises 17 residues. With 4 bases removed from V and 0 bases from J, the gap between germline ends came to 16 bases.